This is a list of T cell receptor beta chains from one sample in a study of spatial heterogeneity in lung cancer. Each CDR3 protein gets one entry after TCRdb re-called the 5' RACE reads with MiXCR. The table records roughly 71,000 distinct CDR3 sequences, nearly 9% of them present only once. This sample comprised PBMCs, obtained at follow-up. The receptors were gathered from a female donor with early-stage non-small cell lung cancer. The CDR3 runs from the conserved cysteine through the conserved F or W. The D gene is left open where the match is weak. Size values are once, few and many counts, or a class for expanded clones, and some rows have none.

clone size: -; V gene: TRBV7-9; D gene: TRBD1; J gene: TRBJ2-5; CDR3 protein: CASRTGVGETQYF; CDR3 DNA: TGTGCCAGCAGGACAGGGGTGGGAGAGACCCAGTACTTC
clone size: many; V gene: TRBV18; D gene: -; J gene: TRBJ1-5; CDR3 protein: CASSPQGPGDSNQPQHF; CDR3 DNA: TGTGCCAGCTCACCACAAGGGCCCGGGGATAGCAATCAGCCCCAGCATTTT
clone size: many; V gene: TRBV27; D gene: -; J gene: TRBJ2-5; CDR3 protein: CASSQYIGQETQYF; CDR3 DNA: TGTGCCAGCAGTCAGTATATAGGGCAAGAGACCCAGTACTTC
clone size: many; V gene: TRBV6-1; D gene: TRBD1; J gene: TRBJ2-5; CDR3 protein: CASSETQGTYETQYF; CDR3 DNA: TGTGCCAGCAGTGAAACACAGGGGACGTACGAGACCCAGTACTTC
clone size: few; V gene: TRBV20-1; D gene: -; J gene: TRBJ1-1; CDR3 protein: CSARMGRQGDYTEAFF; CDR3 DNA: TGCAGTGCTAGAATGGGTAGGCAGGGAGATTACACTGAAGCTTTCTTT
clone size: many; V gene: TRBV7-7; D gene: TRBD2; J gene: TRBJ2-3; CDR3 protein: CASSPVAGGTTDTQYF; CDR3 DNA: TGTGCTAGCAGCCCCGTAGCGGGAGGAACCACAGATACGCAGTATTTT